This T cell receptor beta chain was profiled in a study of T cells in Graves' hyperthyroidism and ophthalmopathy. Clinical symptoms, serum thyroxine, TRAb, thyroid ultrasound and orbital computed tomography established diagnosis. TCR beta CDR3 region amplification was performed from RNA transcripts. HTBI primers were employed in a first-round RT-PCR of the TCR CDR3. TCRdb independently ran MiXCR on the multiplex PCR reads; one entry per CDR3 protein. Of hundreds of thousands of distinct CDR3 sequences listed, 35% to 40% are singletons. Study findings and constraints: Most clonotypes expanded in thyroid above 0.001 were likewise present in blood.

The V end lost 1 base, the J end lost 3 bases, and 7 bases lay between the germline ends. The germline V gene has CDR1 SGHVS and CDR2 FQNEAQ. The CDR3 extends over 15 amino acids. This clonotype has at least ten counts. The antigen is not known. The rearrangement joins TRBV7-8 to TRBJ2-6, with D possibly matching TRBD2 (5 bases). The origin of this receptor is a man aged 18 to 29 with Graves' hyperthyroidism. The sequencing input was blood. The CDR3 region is CASSLDAGGANVLTF. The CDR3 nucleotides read TGTGCCAGCAGCTTAGATGCGGGTGGGGCCAACGTCCTGACTTTC. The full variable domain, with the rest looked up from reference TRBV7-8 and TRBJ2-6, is GAGVSQSPRYKVAKRGQDVALRCDPISGHVSLFWYQQALGQGPEFLTYFQNEAQLDKSGLPSDRFFAERPEGSVSTLKIQRTQQEDSAVYLCASSLDAGGANVLTFGAGSRLTVL.